The present T cell receptor beta chain was sequenced within a study of blood T cell repertoires in COVID-19. Germline assignment: CDR1 SGHRS and CDR2 YFSETQ. This CDR3 is built from 13 residues. Trimming took 0 bases from V and 6 from J, leaving 10 bases between them. Sequencing was performed with immunoSEQ multiplex PCR; in TCRdb, only in-frame clones are kept and a portion is missing. The sample lists some 380,000 clones, roughly 86% seen once, with 0.85% to 1.3% in the top ten. Material for sequencing was peripheral blood. This clonotype was sampled from a human donor with acute or convalescent COVID-19. The donor label of this sample is uncertain. The V call is TRBV5-1, the J call TRBJ2-7, with D possibly being TRBD2 (7 bases). CDR3 nucleotide sequence: TGCGCCAGCAGCTTGGTTAGGGGGGGCGAGCAGTACTTC. It specifies CASSLVRGGEQYF.